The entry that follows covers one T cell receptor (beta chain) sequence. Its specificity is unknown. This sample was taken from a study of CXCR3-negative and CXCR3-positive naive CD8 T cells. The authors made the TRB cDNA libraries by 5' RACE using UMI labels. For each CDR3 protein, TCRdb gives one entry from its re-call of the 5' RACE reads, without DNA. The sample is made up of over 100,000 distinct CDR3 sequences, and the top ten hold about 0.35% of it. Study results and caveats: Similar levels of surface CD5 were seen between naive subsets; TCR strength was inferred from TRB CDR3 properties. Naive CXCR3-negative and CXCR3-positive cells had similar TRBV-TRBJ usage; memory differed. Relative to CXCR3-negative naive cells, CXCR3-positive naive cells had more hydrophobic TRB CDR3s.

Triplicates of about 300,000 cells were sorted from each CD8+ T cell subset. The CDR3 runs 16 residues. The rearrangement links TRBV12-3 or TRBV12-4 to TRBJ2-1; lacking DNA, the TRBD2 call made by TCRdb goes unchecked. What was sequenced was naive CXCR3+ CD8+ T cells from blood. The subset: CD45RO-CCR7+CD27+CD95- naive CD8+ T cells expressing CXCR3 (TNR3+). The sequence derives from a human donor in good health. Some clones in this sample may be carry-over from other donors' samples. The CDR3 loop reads CASSLTSGGEGEEQFF.